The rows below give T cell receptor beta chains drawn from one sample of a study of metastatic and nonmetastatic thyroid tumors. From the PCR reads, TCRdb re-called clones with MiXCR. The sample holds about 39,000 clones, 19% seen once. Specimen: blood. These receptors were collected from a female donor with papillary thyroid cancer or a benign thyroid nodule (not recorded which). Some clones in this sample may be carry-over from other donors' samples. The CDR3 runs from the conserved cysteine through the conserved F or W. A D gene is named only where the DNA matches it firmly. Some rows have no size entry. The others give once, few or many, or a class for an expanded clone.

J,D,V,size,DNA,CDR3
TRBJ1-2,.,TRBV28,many,TGTGCCAGCAGTTATTTAGACTCCAGGGACGGCTACACCTTC,CASSYLDSRDGYTF
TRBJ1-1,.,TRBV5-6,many,TGTGCCAGCAGCCCCGACGCTGGGTCGGGGGACCCTGAAGCTTTCTTT,CASSPDAGSGDPEAFF
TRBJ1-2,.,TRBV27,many,TGTGCCAGCAGTTCTACACGGAGGGTCTATGGCTACACCTTC,CASSSTRRVYGYTF
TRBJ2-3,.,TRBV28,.,TGTGCCAGCAGTTCACCTGTGGGGGTGCGTGGCACAGATACGCAGTATTTT,CASSSPVGVRGTDTQYF
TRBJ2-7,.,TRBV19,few,TGTGCCAGTAGCGCTTCCGGGACCCCCACCTACGAGCAGTACTTC,CASSASGTPTYEQYF
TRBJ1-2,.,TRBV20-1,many,TGCAGTGCTAGCCGCGGGGAAGGCTACACCTTC,CSASRGEGYTF
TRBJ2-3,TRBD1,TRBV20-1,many,TGCAGTGCGGGAAAGACAGGGGATGCGCAGTATTTT,CSAGKTGDAQYF
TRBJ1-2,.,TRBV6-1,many,TGTGCCAGCAAAAAGACTCCAGTGGATGGCTACACCTTC,CASKKTPVDGYTF
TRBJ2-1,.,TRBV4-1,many,TGCGCCAGCAGCCAAGATCTGAGGACACCCTACAATGAGCAGTTCTTC,CASSQDLRTPYNEQFF
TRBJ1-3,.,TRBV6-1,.,TGTGCCAGCAGTGAAGTTTTTATTCTCGGAAACACCATATATTTT,CASSEVFILGNTIYF
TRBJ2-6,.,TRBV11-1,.,TGTGCCAGCAGCCGTGTGGGGGCCTCTGGGGCCAACGTCCTCACTTTC,CASSRVGASGANVLTF
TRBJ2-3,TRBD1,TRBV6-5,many,TGTGCCAGCAGTTACCCGGGACAGGGGGATTTGGATACGCAGTATTTT,CASSYPGQGDLDTQYF
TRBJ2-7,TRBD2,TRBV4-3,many,TGCGCCAGCAGCCAAGATACTAGCGGGGTTTACGAGCAGTACTTC,CASSQDTSGVYEQYF
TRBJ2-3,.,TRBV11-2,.,TGTGCCAGCAGCTTAGATCAGAGGACGACAGATACGCAGTATTTT,CASSLDQRTTDTQYF
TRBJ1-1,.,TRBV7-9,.,TGTGCCAGCAGCTTAGGACTCCGGGACATTCGTGAGGCTTTCTTT,CASSLGLRDIREAFF
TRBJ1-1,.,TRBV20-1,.,TGCAGTGCTAGTTTATTGGATGAGGCCGTGAACACTGAAGCTTTCTTT,CSASLLDEAVNTEAFF
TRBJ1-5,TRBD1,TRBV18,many,TGTGCCAGCTCTCAGGACAGGGCCCTATCGCCCCAGCATTTT,CASSQDRALSPQHF
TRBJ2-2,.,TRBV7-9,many,TGTGCCAGCAGCACGATCACCGGGGAGCTGTTTTTT,CASSTITGELFF
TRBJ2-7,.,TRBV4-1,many,TGCGCCAGCAGCCAAGATATCACGCAGGGTTACGAGCAGTACTTC,CASSQDITQGYEQYF
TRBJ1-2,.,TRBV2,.,TGTGCCAGCAGTGAGTTTCAGGGCCTCTATGGCTACACCTTC,CASSEFQGLYGYTF
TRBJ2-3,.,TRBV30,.,TGTGCCTGGAGTGGCGCTGCTCAATCTAGCACAGATACGCAGTATTTT,CAWSGAAQSSTDTQYF
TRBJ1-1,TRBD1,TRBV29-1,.,TGCAGCTTCCTGACAGGGGAAGCTTTCTTT,CSFLTGEAFF
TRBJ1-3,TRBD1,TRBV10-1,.,TGCGCCAGCAGAGGCAGGGGGCAGGCTGGAAACACCATATATTTT,CASRGRGQAGNTIYF
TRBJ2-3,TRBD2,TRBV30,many,TGTGCCTGGAGTGGCGTAGCGGGAGGGGGCACAGATACGCAGTATTTT,CAWSGVAGGGTDTQYF
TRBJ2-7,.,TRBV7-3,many,TGTGCCAGCAGCTATTTACCGGGGAACGAGCAGTACTTC,CASSYLPGNEQYF
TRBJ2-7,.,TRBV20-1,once,TGCAGTGCCAGACACCTTCTCTCCTACGAGCAGTACTTC,CSARHLLSYEQYF
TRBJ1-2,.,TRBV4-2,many,TGTGCCAGCAGCCAAGGAACAGAAACCTATGGCTACACCTTC,CASSQGTETYGYTF
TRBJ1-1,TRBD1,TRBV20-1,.,TGCAGTACGAGGACAGGGGGGGTTACTGAAGCTTTCTTT,CSTRTGGVTEAFF
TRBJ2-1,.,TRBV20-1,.,TGCAGTGGGGGACGGCTGGGGTTCTACAATGAGCAGTTCTTC,CSGGRLGFYNEQFF
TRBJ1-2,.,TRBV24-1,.,TGTGCCACCAGTGATCCAATAGGAGGGGGTGGCTACACCTTC,CATSDPIGGGGYTF
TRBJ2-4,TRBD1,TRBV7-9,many,TGTGCCAGCAGCTCCGGGACAGGGAACATTCAGTACTTC,CASSSGTGNIQYF
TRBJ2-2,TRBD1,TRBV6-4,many,TGTGCCAGCAGTGGAGGGGGACAGGGGCGTTTCCACACCGGGGAGCTGTTTTTT,CASSGGGQGRFHTGELFF
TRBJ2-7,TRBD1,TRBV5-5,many,TGTGCCAGCAGCCGTCAGGGGGTGGGTGAGCAGTACTTC,CASSRQGVGEQYF
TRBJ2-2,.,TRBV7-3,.,TGTGCCAGCAGCTTCCAGGGCGCCGGGGAGCTGTTTTTT,CASSFQGAGELFF
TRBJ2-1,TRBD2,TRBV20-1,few,TGCAGTGCTAGAGAGACTAGCGGGAGGTGGGTCAATGAGCAGTTCTTC,CSARETSGRWVNEQFF
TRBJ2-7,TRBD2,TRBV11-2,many,TGTGCCAGCAGCTTAGAGACTAGCGGGGAGCAGTACTTC,CASSLETSGEQYF
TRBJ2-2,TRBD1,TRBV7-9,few,TGTGCCAGCACCCCAACAGGGGGGACCGGGGAGCTGTTTTTT,CASTPTGGTGELFF
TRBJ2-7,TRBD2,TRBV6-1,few,TGTGCCAGCAGTGGGGCGCTAGCGGGGTTCCACGAGCAGTACTTC,CASSGALAGFHEQYF
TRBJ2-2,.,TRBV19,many,TGTGCCAGTAGTATAGGAGGGGGGCCCGGGGAGCTGTTTTTT,CASSIGGGPGELFF
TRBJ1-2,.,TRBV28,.,TGTGCCAGCAGTTTACACCTAAGGAAGAGGTATGGTTACACCTTC,CASSLHLRKRYGYTF
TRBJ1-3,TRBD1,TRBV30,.,TGTGCCTGGACGCTCGGCAGGGGGCAATCCGGAAACACCATATATTTT,CAWTLGRGQSGNTIYF
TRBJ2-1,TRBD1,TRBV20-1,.,TGCAGTGCTAGAGGGACAGGGGGCTACGTTGGCGGGGATAATGAGCAGTTCTTC,CSARGTGGYVGGDNEQFF
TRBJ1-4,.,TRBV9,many,TGTGCCAGCAGCGAACAGGCGGATGAAAAACTGTTTTTT,CASSEQADEKLFF
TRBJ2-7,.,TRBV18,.,TGTGCCAGCTCACGATCCGCCTTCAGGGTCTCCTACGAGCAGTACTTC,CASSRSAFRVSYEQYF
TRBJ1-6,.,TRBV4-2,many,TGTGCCAGCAGCCAAGCCGGGGCCCAGGTGGGATCACCCCTCCACTTT,CASSQAGAQVGSPLHF
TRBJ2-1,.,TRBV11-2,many,TGTGCCAGCAGCTTATTGAGATGGAAGAACAATGAGCAGTTCTTC,CASSLLRWKNNEQFF